This T cell receptor (beta chain) was retrieved from a study of T cells after yellow fever vaccination. Study-wide results and limits: Weaker, the secondary response had a peak occurring faster, on day 5 versus 15.

TCRdb called the 5' RACE reads again in MiXCR, with one record for every CDR3 protein. The sample carries some 390,000 distinct CDR3 sequences, around 20% recorded once. This clonotype has just one count. Its antigen is still unknown. This CDR3 contains 17 residues. Germline CDR1 reads SEHNR; CDR2 reads FQNEAQ (reference sequence). V was trimmed by 4 bases and J by 7 bases, leaving 22 bases between them. Sequencing used PBMCs, obtained before the yellow fever booster vaccination. The clonotype comes from a man between 18 and 29 years old who received the YFV17D yellow fever vaccine. The chain uses TRBV7-9 and TRBJ2-2; D gene uncertain. CDR3 in DNA: TGTGCCAGCAGCTCGTGCCTCCGCGTGGGTGGTCGCGGGGAGCTGTTTTTT. It specifies CASSSCLRVGGRGELFF.